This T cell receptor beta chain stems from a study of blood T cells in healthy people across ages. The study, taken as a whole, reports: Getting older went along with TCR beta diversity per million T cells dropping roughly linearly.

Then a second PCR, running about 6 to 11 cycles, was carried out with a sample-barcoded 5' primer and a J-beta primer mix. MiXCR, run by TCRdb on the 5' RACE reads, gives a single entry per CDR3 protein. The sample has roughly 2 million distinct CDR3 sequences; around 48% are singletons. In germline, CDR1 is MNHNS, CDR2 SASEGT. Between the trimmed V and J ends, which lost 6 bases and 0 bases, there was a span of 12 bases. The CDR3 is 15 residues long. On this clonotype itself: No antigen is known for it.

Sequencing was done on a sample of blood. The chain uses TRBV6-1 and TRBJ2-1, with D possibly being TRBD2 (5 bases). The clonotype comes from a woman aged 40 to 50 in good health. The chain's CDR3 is CASSSSPSSYNEQFF. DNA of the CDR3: TGTGCCAGCAGCTCTAGCCCTAGCTCCTACAATGAGCAGTTCTTC.